The sequence of this T cell receptor (beta chain) was determined in a study of shared T cell receptors in the human thymus. CDR1 and CDR2 (germline): SQVTM, ANQGSEA. V dropped 8 bases and J dropped 7 bases, with 11 bases sitting between them. The CDR3 extends over 11 amino acids. Only in-frame clones appear in the TCRdb table, and some are missing; sequencing was by immunoSEQ multiplex PCR. The sample records about 660,000 clones, roughly 90% being singletons. This sample was also put to use in a study of human thymus T cells. That paper notes: Thymus was obtained from resections taken during corrective heart surgery.

The sequence derives from a boy under two years old with a congenital heart defect. The specimen was thymocytes. The V and J genes are TRBV29-1 and TRBJ2-2; weak D call: TRBD2 (5 bases). This CDR3 is CSFRAGGELFF. The CDR3 region has the DNA TGCAGCTTCCGGGCGGGCGGGGAGCTGTTTTTT.